Following are 25 T cell receptor beta chains from one sample sequenced in a study of T cell repertoires in ileal Crohn's disease (dated by TCRdb to the late 2010s). Library preparation used the immunoSEQ multiplex PCR assay. TCRdb obtained this table from immuneACCESS and retained in-frame rearrangements with V and J assigned. These tables miss some clones; where compared with another copy, unresolved V genes account for less than half of the shortfall, and the remainder is unexplained. The sample data list roughly 60,000 clones, and 85% to 90% of these were observed just once. The top ten clonotypes cover roughly 2% of the sample. Reading the label with the study, this specimen's time point is: neoterminal ileum biopsy at postoperative endoscopy, about 6 months after surgery. Sequences were obtained from ileal tissue. These receptors came from an adult with Crohn's disease.

The J gene is TRBJ2-3, the V gene TRBV5-1; 7 bases match TRBD1. Germline lookup yields CDR1 SGHRS and CDR2 YFSETQ. J lost 10 bases, V lost 4 bases, and 9 bases had no gene match. The CDR3 extends over 13 amino acids. In nucleotides, the CDR3 is TGCGCCAGCAGCCAGGACCGGGACAGCGCGCAGTATTTT. Translation gives CASSQDRDSAQYF.

The rearrangement uses TRBV11-1 and TRBJ2-3; D is undetermined. Germline V gene sequence: CDR1 SGHAT, CDR2 FQDESV (reference sequence). Trimming left V 3 bases short and J 2 bases short, with 9 bases between. This CDR3 comprises 14 residues. CDR3 nucleotides: TGTGCCAGCAGCTTTCGCGGTACCACAGATACGCAGTATTTT. Amino acid sequence: CASSFRGTTDTQYF.

V usage is TRBV7-8 and J usage is TRBJ2-7, with D unclear. The CDR3 sequence is 15 residues long. Germline V gene lookup returns CDR1 SGHVS and CDR2 FQNEAQ. V dropped 5 bases and J dropped 2 bases, with 16 bases sitting between them. CDR3 in amino acids: CASSPMGAGTYEQYF. CDR3 nucleotides: TGTGCCAGCAGCCCAATGGGTGCAGGCACCTACGAGCAGTACTTC. Full variable domain (rest looked up from reference TRBV7-8 and TRBJ2-7): GAGVSQSPRYKVAKRGQDVALRCDPISGHVSLFWYQQALGQGPEFLTYFQNEAQLDKSGLPSDRFFAERPEGSVSTLKIQRTQQEDSAVYLCASSPMGAGTYEQYFGPGTRLTVT.

This chain joins TRBV12-5 and TRBJ2-7, with 12 bases that match TRBD2. Germline V CDR1 and CDR2: LGHNT, FRNRAP. With V trimmed by 7 bases and J by 5 bases, 12 bases remained unmatched. This CDR3 is built from 16 residues. CDR3 DNA sequence: TGTGCTAGTGCCCTTGACGAGACTAGCGGGAGAAACGAGCAGTACTTC. Its translation: CASALDETSGRNEQYF.

The V call is TRBV6-1, the J call TRBJ1-5; D might be TRBD1 (6 bases). Germline V lookup: CDR1 MNHNS, CDR2 SASEGT. The V gene lost 8 bases and the J gene lost 1 base, with 9 bases spanning the gap. This CDR3 region has 13 residues. CDR3 sequence: CASGTGSNQPQHF. CDR3 nucleotide sequence: TGTGCCAGCGGCACAGGGAGCAATCAGCCCCAGCATTTT.

This clone is termed medium-sized. The chain links TRBV28 to TRBJ1-2; 7 bases match TRBD1. Germline V gene lookup returns CDR1 MDHEN and CDR2 SYDVKM. After removal of 5 bases from V and 4 bases from J, the junction contained 7 bases not matched to a gene. The CDR3 extends over 14 amino acids. In nucleotides, the CDR3 is TGTGCCAGCAGTCCGCGACAGGGAGTCTATGGCTACACCTTC. Translated: CASSPRQGVYGYTF.

J is TRBJ1-5 and V is TRBV28; possibly TRBD1 for D (5 bases). V shed 7 bases and J shed 5 bases, with 18 bases lying between them. This CDR3 is 15 amino acids long. CDR1 and CDR2 (germline): MDHEN, SYDVKM. CDR3 region: CASMTGLLTHQPQHF. In DNA, the CDR3 is TGTGCCAGCATGACGGGACTCCTAACCCATCAGCCCCAGCATTTT.

V usage is TRBV27 and J usage is TRBJ2-3, with a weak D call TRBD2 (5 bases). Per germline, CDR1 MNHEY and CDR2 SMNVEV (reference sequence). Between the trimmed V and J ends, which lost 5 bases and 0 bases, there was a span of 9 bases. The CDR3 covers 14 residues. CDR3 region: CASSHGLSTDTQYF. The CDR3 DNA reads as TGTGCCAGCAGTCATGGACTTAGCACAGATACGCAGTATTTT.

The rearrangement joins TRBV7-9 to TRBJ1-1, with a tentative D call TRBD1 (6 bases). The CDR3 length is 14 residues. V lost 5 bases and J lost 0, with 10 bases in between. Germline CDR1 reads SEHNR; CDR2 reads FQNEAQ (reference sequence). The chain's CDR3 is CASSAQGMNTEAFF. CDR3 DNA: TGTGCCAGCAGCGCACAGGGTATGAACACTGAAGCTTTCTTT.

V gene TRBV28 combines with J gene TRBJ2-7; 14 bases match TRBD2. The ends lost 4 bases at V and 3 bases at J; junction bases unmatched: 11. From germline, CDR1 is MDHEN and CDR2 SYDVKM. The CDR3 runs to 18 residues. For the CDR3, the DNA is TGTGCCAGCAGTTCTCGGGGTCGGGGACTAGCGGGAGTCTACGAGCAGTACTTC. It codes for CASSSRGRGLAGVYEQYF.

J is TRBJ1-2 and V is TRBV6-5; D may be TRBD1 (6 bases). This CDR3 is built from 13 residues. CDR1 is MNHEY and CDR2 is SVGAGI in the germline V gene. V was cut by 6 bases and J by 4 bases, with 12 bases left in between. This CDR3 is CASRSTGPYGYTF. The CDR3, as DNA: TGTGCCAGCAGATCGACAGGACCCTATGGCTACACCTTC.

The gene calls are TRBV13 and TRBJ2-5; D is undetermined. The germline V gene encodes CDR1 PRHDT and CDR2 FYEKMQ (reference sequence). The CDR3 has 12 residues. Trimming took 1 base from V and 5 from J, leaving 5 bases between them. CDR3 bases: TGTGCCAGCAGCTTAGTCGGGGAGACCCAGTACTTC. It encodes CASSLVGETQYF.

This clone was detected only a few times. The chain has TRBV5-4 and TRBJ1-6; D is possibly TRBD1 (5 bases). Germline CDR1 is SGHNT and CDR2 is YYREEE (reference sequence). V gave up 5 bases and J gave up 7 bases, with 13 bases separating them. This CDR3 region has 14 residues. DNA for the CDR3: TGTGCCAGCAGTCGCCGGGCAGGGAATTCACCCCTCCACTTT. Its protein is CASSRRAGNSPLHF.

This clone was counted only a few times. The gene calls are TRBV7-9 and TRBJ2-1; the D is unclear. CDR3 size: 16 residues. Per the germline V gene, CDR1 is SEHNR and CDR2 is FQNEAQ (reference sequence). The V end was cut by 1 base, the J end by 2 bases, with 12 bases between. CDR3 region: CASSLGSLLTYNEQFF. Here the CDR3 DNA reads TGTGCCAGCAGCTTAGGGTCTCTACTTACCTACAATGAGCAGTTCTTC.

The rearrangement joins TRBV28 to TRBJ1-1; D ambiguous. The CDR3 loop spans 11 amino acids. Trimming removed 1 base from V and 11 bases from J, with 8 bases in between. Germline CDR1 reads MDHEN; CDR2 reads SYDVKM. The CDR3 DNA follows: TGTGCCAGCAGTTTATTTACCCAGGCTTTCTTT. Protein sequence: CASSLFTQAFF.

The chain has TRBV19 and TRBJ1-1; D unresolved. In germline, CDR1 is LNHDA, CDR2 SQIVND (reference sequence). The CDR3 spans 13 residues. The V gene lost 5 bases and the J gene lost 5 bases, with 12 bases spanning the gap. CDR3 residues: CASSYLRGTEAFF. CDR3 nucleotides: TGTGCCAGTAGTTATTTACGAGGAACTGAAGCTTTCTTT.

This chain joins TRBV2 and TRBJ2-5; 7 bases agree with TRBD1. J gave up 5 bases and V 7 bases, and 7 bases lay outside the gene matches. The CDR3 loop spans 13 amino acids. Per the germline V gene, CDR1 is SNHLY and CDR2 is FYNNEI. CDR3 residues: CASTKTGLETQYF. CDR3 nucleotide sequence: TGTGCCAGCACCAAGACAGGGTTGGAGACCCAGTACTTC. The variable domain in full, with the rest retrieved from reference TRBV2 and TRBJ2-5, is EPEVTQTPSHQVTQMGQEVILRCVPISNHLYFYWYRQILGQKVEFLVSFYNNEISEKSEIFDDQFSVERPDGSNFTLKIRSTKLEDSAMYFCASTKTGLETQYFGPGTRLLVL.

The chain couples TRBV9 to TRBJ1-3; 7 bases fit TRBD1. This CDR3 has 15 amino acids. V was clipped by 0 bases and J by 0 bases; unmatched bases: 0. CDR1 SGDLS and CDR2 YYNGEE come from the germline V gene. The CDR3 reads CASSVGDSSGNTIYF. The DNA for the CDR3 is TGTGCCAGCAGCGTAGGGGACAGCTCTGGAAACACCATATATTTT.

This clone has a single count. The J gene is TRBJ1-1, the V gene TRBV5-1; 11 nucleotides align to TRBD1. Germline V gives CDR1 SGHRS, CDR2 YFSETQ. Trimming removed 4 bases from V and 0 bases from J; junction bases left unmatched: 2. This CDR3 comprises 15 residues. The CDR3: CASSVDRGLNTEAFF. CDR3 in DNA: TGCGCCAGCAGCGTGGACAGGGGGCTGAACACTGAAGCTTTCTTT.

This chain uses TRBV19 with TRBJ2-7, with 8 bases matching TRBD1. Losses at the gene ends were 5 bases for V and 7 bases for J; bases not matched to a gene: 16. This CDR3 contains 16 residues. Germline CDR1 is LNHDA and CDR2 is SQIVND (reference sequence). CDR3 amino acids: CASSGGQGPRSGEQYF. CDR3 DNA sequence: TGTGCCAGTAGTGGAGGACAGGGTCCTCGTTCCGGAGAGCAGTACTTC. Supplemented by reference TRBV19 and TRBJ2-7, the full variable domain reads DGGITQSPKYLFRKEGQNVTLSCEQNLNHDAMYWYRQDPGQGLRLIYYSQIVNDFQKGDIAEGYSVSREKKESFPLTVTSAQKNPTAFYLCASSGGQGPRSGEQYFGPGTRLTVT.

The chain is built from TRBV5-6 and TRBJ1-4; 10 bases align to TRBD1. The CDR3 totals 14 residues. Per the germline V gene, CDR1 is SGHDT and CDR2 is YYEEEE. The junction had 5 bases not matched to a gene; V was cut back by 4 bases and J by 8 bases. The CDR3 sequence is CASSLTGGLEKLFF. The DNA of the CDR3 is TGTGCCAGCAGCCTGACAGGGGGCTTGGAAAAACTGTTTTTT.

The chain combines TRBV5-1 with TRBJ1-4; 7 bases are a match to TRBD1. Trimming removed 4 bases from V and 6 bases from J; junction bases left unmatched: 3. Germline loops: CDR1 SGHRS, CDR2 YFSETQ. CDR3 length: 13 amino acids. The CDR3 DNA is TGCGCCAGCAGCAGGGACAGTCATGAAAAACTGTTTTTT. This sequence encodes CASSRDSHEKLFF.

This CDR3 reads CASRKAGVEETQYF. In DNA, the CDR3 is TGTGCCAGCAGGAAGGCGGGAGTAGAGGAGACCCAGTACTTC. V gene TRBV2 combines with J gene TRBJ2-5, with 7 bases matching TRBD2. The J segment lost 5 bases and the V segment lost 6 bases, leaving 9 bases of the junction unmatched. The CDR3 is made up of 14 amino acids. Per germline, CDR1 SNHLY and CDR2 FYNNEI.

This clone was seen a single time. The J gene is TRBJ2-3, the V gene TRBV21-1; TRBD2, the table's D call, lacks a check against the DNA. TRBV21-1 is annotated as a pseudogene. This CDR3 contains 18 residues. In DNA form, the CDR3 reads TGTGCCAGCAGCAAGCGGTTACCCGGGAGCGGTAGCACAGATACGCAGTATTTT. Its translation is CASSKRLPGSGSTDTQYF.

The CDR3 reads CASSLTSGSYEQYF. The DNA for the CDR3 is TGTGCCAGCAGCTTGACTAGCGGGTCCTACGAGCAGTACTTC. The V gene is TRBV7-6, the J gene TRBJ2-7, with 10 nucleotides matching TRBD2. V was clipped by 3 bases and J by 1 base; unmatched bases: 0. CDR1 is SGHVS and CDR2 is FNYEAQ in the germline V gene. CDR3 length: 14 amino acids.